This is a list of T cell receptor beta chains from one sample in a study of blood T cell repertoires in COVID-19. Measured with immunoSEQ multiplex PCR; TCRdb has only the in-frame clones, and not every one. The sample has 150,000 to 200,000 clones, 84% seen once. The sequenced sample was peripheral blood. These TCRs come from a woman aged 80 or older with acute or convalescent COVID-19. The CDR3 runs from the conserved cysteine through the conserved F or W. D genes are given only for firm matches. Rows give clone size only sometimes, using once, few, many, or a class for an expanded clone.

TGTGCCAGCGCAAGCGCGACAGGGAGGTCGAACACCGGGGAGCTGTTTTTT	CASASATGRSNTGELFF	.	TRBV18	TRBJ2-2	.
TGTGCCAGCAGCGTAGCTACAGGGGGCAATTACGAGCAGTACTTC	CASSVATGGNYEQYF	.	TRBV9	TRBJ2-7	TRBD1
TGTGCCAGCAGCGTCTCCGGCGGGCAAACCACCCAGGGGGAAAAACTGTTTTTT	CASSVSGGQTTQGEKLFF	.	TRBV9	TRBJ1-4	.
TGTGCCTGGAGTGTTCTGACAGGGCTTTGGGGTGGCTACACCTTC	CAWSVLTGLWGGYTF	.	TRBV30	TRBJ1-2	TRBD1
TGTGCCAGCAGCTCAAGCGGGAGCGCAGATACGCAGTATTTT	CASSSSGSADTQYF	.	TRBV6-5	TRBJ2-3	TRBD2
TGTGCCAGCAGACCAGACAGAGATCAGCCCCAGCATTTT	CASRPDRDQPQHF	.	TRBV7-2	TRBJ1-5	.
TGTGCCAGCAGCCAAGATGGAGGCGGCGGGAGTCCAGATACGCAGTATTTT	CASSQDGGGGSPDTQYF	.	TRBV4-2	TRBJ2-3	TRBD2
TGTGCCAGCTCACCAGGCAGGAACTCCTACGAGCAGTACTTC	CASSPGRNSYEQYF	.	TRBV18	TRBJ2-7	.
TGCGCCAGCGGACAGGGGGACTATGAGCAGTTCTTC	CASGQGDYEQFF	.	TRBV5-1	TRBJ2-1	TRBD1
TGTGCCAGCAGTTACGAGATAGCGGGAGGGTCAGATACGCAGTATTTT	CASSYEIAGGSDTQYF	.	TRBV6-5	TRBJ2-3	TRBD2
TGTGCCAGCAGCTTCCGCAGGGGTTACTCCTACAATGAGCAGTTCTTC	CASSFRRGYSYNEQFF	.	TRBV11-1	TRBJ2-1	.
TGCGCCAGCAGCTTGCAGACAGGGGAAAGTGGAAACACCATATATTTT	CASSLQTGESGNTIYF	.	TRBV5-1	TRBJ1-3	TRBD1
TGTGCCATCAGTGAGACGACTAGCGGGAGTGGGTTGGAGACCCAGTACTTC	CAISETTSGSGLETQYF	.	TRBV10-3	TRBJ2-5	TRBD2
TGTGCCAGCTCACCTTTAACCGGGGAGCTGTTTTTT	CASSPLTGELFF	.	TRBV18	TRBJ2-2	.
TGCGCCAGCAGTCACGATTACAGGGGGAGCCGAACTGGCTACACCTTC	CASSHDYRGSRTGYTF	.	TRBV23-1	TRBJ1-2	TRBD1
TGTGCCAGCAGTAGGACAGGGGAAGTCTATGGCTACACCTTC	CASSRTGEVYGYTF	.	TRBV27	TRBJ1-2	TRBD1
TGCAGCGTTATTACAGGGGCCCCCTACGAGCAGTACTTC	CSVITGAPYEQYF	.	TRBV29-1	TRBJ2-7	TRBD1
TGTGCCATCAGTGAGTCCGGAGGGGACAGGGCCTATGGCTACACCTTC	CAISESGGDRAYGYTF	.	TRBV10-3	TRBJ1-2	TRBD1
TGTGCCAGCTCACCCGCCCAGATCGCAACTAATGAAAAACTGTTTTTT	CASSPAQIATNEKLFF	few	TRBV18	TRBJ1-4	.
TGTGCTAGCAGCCTACTAGCGGGAGGGAACTACGAGCAGTACTTC	CASSLLAGGNYEQYF	once	TRBV7-7	TRBJ2-7	TRBD2
TGTGCCAGCAGTTTACGTAGAGTGAACACTGAAGCTTTCTTT	CASSLRRVNTEAFF	.	TRBV27	TRBJ1-1	.
TGTGCCAGCAGTGACTCAGGGGCTCCTAGGTTCAATGAGCAGTTCTTC	CASSDSGAPRFNEQFF	.	TRBV6-4	TRBJ2-1	.
TGTGCCAGCAGCCACGGGGGTTTAGTTGGCTACACCTTC	CASSHGGLVGYTF	.	TRBV3-1/TRBV3-2	TRBJ1-2	.
TGTGCCAGCAGCCCCCAGGATGGTTTTGAAGCTTTCTTT	CASSPQDGFEAFF	few	TRBV9	TRBJ1-1	.
TGTGCCAGCTCACCTATACAGGGACAGGACACCTTC	CASSPIQGQDTF	.	TRBV18	TRBJ1-2	TRBD1
TGTGCCAGCAGCCAAGATCTTACGGCTGGAAACACCATATATTTT	CASSQDLTAGNTIYF	few	TRBV4-2	TRBJ1-3	.
TGTGCCAGCAGCGCCGGGACAGGCGAGCAGTACTTC	CASSAGTGEQYF	.	TRBV2	TRBJ2-7	TRBD1
TGTGCCAGCAGTCAGACAGAGAACACTGAAGCTTTCTTT	CASSQTENTEAFF	.	TRBV3-1/TRBV3-2	TRBJ1-1	.
TGTGCCAGCAGTCCGGGGAGTTATCAGCCCCAGCATTTT	CASSPGSYQPQHF	.	TRBV12-3/TRBV12-4	TRBJ1-5	.
TGTGCCAGCAGCTCGGGACTAGCGGGAGTCTCCTACGAGCAGTACTTC	CASSSGLAGVSYEQYF	.	TRBV3-1/TRBV3-2	TRBJ2-7	TRBD2
TGTGCCAGCAGTTTTAACAGGGGGCGAGACTATGGCTACACCTTC	CASSFNRGRDYGYTF	.	TRBV6-5	TRBJ1-2	TRBD1
TGTGCCAGCAGCCGGGGACAGACCACCGGGGAGCTGTTTTTT	CASSRGQTTGELFF	.	TRBV4-2	TRBJ2-2	TRBD1
TGTGCCAGCAGTTACACACTCCTAGCAGATACGCAGTATTTT	CASSYTLLADTQYF	.	TRBV6-6	TRBJ2-3	.
TGCGCCAGCAGCCACAGACAGGGCTACAATGAGCAGTTCTTC	CASSHRQGYNEQFF	.	TRBV5-1	TRBJ2-1	TRBD1
TGTGCCACCAGTGATACCCTAACCGGGACAGCCTCAGGCAATGAGCAGTTCTTC	CATSDTLTGTASGNEQFF	.	TRBV24-1	TRBJ2-1	TRBD1
TGTGCCAGCAGTTTACGGCAGGGGGCAACCTACGAGCAGTACTTC	CASSLRQGATYEQYF	.	TRBV27	TRBJ2-7	TRBD1
TGTGCCAGTACTCCTGGGCTAGCGGGATTAGATACGCAGTATTTT	CASTPGLAGLDTQYF	.	TRBV19	TRBJ2-3	TRBD2
TGCAGCGTTGAAGAAGGAGGTGATGAGCAGTTCTTC	CSVEEGGDEQFF	.	TRBV29-1	TRBJ2-1	.
TGTGCCAGCAGCCCTACCGGGACTTATACGGATACGCAGTATTTT	CASSPTGTYTDTQYF	.	TRBV7-3	TRBJ2-3	.
TGTGCCAGCAGTGATATAGGACACCATGGCTACACCTTC	CASSDIGHHGYTF	.	TRBV6-1	TRBJ1-2	.
TGTGCCTGGGCGGTCGGCTACGAGCAGTACTTC	CAWAVGYEQYF	.	TRBV30	TRBJ2-7	.
TGTGCCAGCTCCACGATAGCGAATACGCAGTATTTT	CASSTIANTQYF	.	TRBV18	TRBJ2-3	.
TGTGCCATCAGCTCGGGACAGGGGGCCTACGAGCAGTACTTC	CAISSGQGAYEQYF	.	TRBV10-3	TRBJ2-7	TRBD1
TGCGCCAGCAGCCAAGATCAGAGCGGAGAGACCCAGTACTTC	CASSQDQSGETQYF	.	TRBV4-3	TRBJ2-5	.
TGCAGCGTTGGCGGAACCGGGACAGGGAGCACTGAAGCTTTCTTT	CSVGGTGTGSTEAFF	.	TRBV29-1	TRBJ1-1	TRBD1
TGTGCCAGCAGTTTTTCTTCTGGCGGCTATGGCTACACCTTC	CASSFSSGGYGYTF	.	TRBV27	TRBJ1-2	.
TGTGCCGGAGGGACAGGGGCGGAGACCCAGTACTTC	CAGGTGAETQYF	.	TRBV6-6	TRBJ2-5	TRBD1
TGTGCCAGCAGCTTGTCGCTAGCGGGTTTCAATGAGCAGTTCTTC	CASSLSLAGFNEQFF	.	TRBV5-4	TRBJ2-1	TRBD2
TGTGCCAGCAATACGGGACTCTTAGGAGGCTACACCTTC	CASNTGLLGGYTF	.	TRBV28	TRBJ1-2	.
TGTGCCAGCAGCTCCCCTCAGCGGGGCGGGACCTACAATGAGCAGTTCTTC	CASSSPQRGGTYNEQFF	.	TRBV5-4	TRBJ2-1	TRBD2
TGTGCCAGCAGCTTGGCCCGGGGGGCCAGCTACAATGAGCAGTTCTTC	CASSLARGASYNEQFF	.	TRBV5-4	TRBJ2-1	.
TGTGCCAGTCACAGGCCCCCTTCCTACGAGCAGTACTTC	CASHRPPSYEQYF	.	TRBV6-5	TRBJ2-7	.
TGTGCCAGCTCACCACCGGGGAGACAGGGGAGTGGGTACACCTTC	CASSPPGRQGSGYTF	.	TRBV18	TRBJ1-2	TRBD1